This T cell receptor (beta chain) was observed in a study of shared clonotypes between healthy human individuals. Notes on the study in general: Naive subsets usually exceeded memory subsets in estimated richness.

Profiling relied on immunoSEQ multiplex PCR, and the TCRdb table lists in-frame clones only, not all of them. The repertoire holds around 1,000,000 clones, with roughly 80% as singletons. This clone came up once. As yet, its antigen is unknown. The sequence derives from a young man in good health. Some clones in this sample may be carry-over from other donors' samples. Specimen: memory CD4+ T cells from PBMCs. The subset: CD45RA-negative fraction.

The CDR3 loop reads CASSFVKGEKLFF. For the CDR3, the DNA is TGTGCCAGCAGCTTCGTGAAGGGTGAAAAACTGTTTTTT. The V call is TRBV11-1, the J call TRBJ1-4; D is unclear. With 3 bases removed from V and 7 bases from J, the gap between germline ends came to 9 bases. Germline V gene lookup returns CDR1 SGHAT and CDR2 FQDESV (reference sequence). The CDR3 has 13 residues.